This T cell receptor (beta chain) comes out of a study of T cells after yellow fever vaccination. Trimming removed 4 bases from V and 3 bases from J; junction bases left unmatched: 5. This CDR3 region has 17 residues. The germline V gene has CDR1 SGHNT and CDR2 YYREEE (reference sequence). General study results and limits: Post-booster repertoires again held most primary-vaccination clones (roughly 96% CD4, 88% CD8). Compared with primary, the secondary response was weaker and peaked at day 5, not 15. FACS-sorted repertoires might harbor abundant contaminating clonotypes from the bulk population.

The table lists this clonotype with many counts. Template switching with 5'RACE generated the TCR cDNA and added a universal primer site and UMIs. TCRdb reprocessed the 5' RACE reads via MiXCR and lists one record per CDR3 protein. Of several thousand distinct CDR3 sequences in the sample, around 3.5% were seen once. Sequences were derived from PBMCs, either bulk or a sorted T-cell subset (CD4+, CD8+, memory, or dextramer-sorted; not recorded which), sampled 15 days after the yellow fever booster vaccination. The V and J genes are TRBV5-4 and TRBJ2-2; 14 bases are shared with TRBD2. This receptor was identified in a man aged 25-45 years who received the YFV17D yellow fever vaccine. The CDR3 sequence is CASSHPGLAGDTGELFF. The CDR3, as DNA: TGTGCCAGCAGCCACCCGGGACTAGCGGGGGACACCGGGGAGCTGTTTTTT.